These 32 T cell receptor beta chains originate from one sample sequenced in a study of T cell repertoires in cytomegalovirus infection. These receptors have no known antigen. MiXCR, applied by TCRdb to the reads, yields one record per CDR3 protein. The repertoire has 900,000 to 950,000 distinct CDR3 sequences, approximately 31% of them found once; the top ten carry 13%. The starting material was cultured CD8+ T cells from PBMCs, obtained from culture after CMV antigen stimulation. The receptors were sampled from a human donor in good health (CMV status not recorded). Some clones in this sample may be carry-over from other donors' samples.

This clonotype appeared many times. V gene TRBV7-8 combines with J gene TRBJ2-2; tentative D call: TRBD2 (6 bases). CDR3 length: 16 amino acids. The germline V and J ends were trimmed by 4 bases and 4 bases, with 16 bases remaining between them. Germline V gene lookup returns CDR1 SGHVS and CDR2 FQNEAQ. The CDR3 here is CASSWGLQPFTGELFF. The CDR3 coding sequence is TGTGCCAGCAGCTGGGGACTTCAACCCTTCACCGGGGAGCTGTTTTTT.

The rearrangement links TRBV20-1 to TRBJ1-2, with D unresolved. This CDR3 is built from 12 residues. Germline CDR1 is DFQATT and CDR2 is SNEGSKA (reference sequence). V gave up 3 bases and J gave up 8 bases, with 13 bases separating them. The CDR3 protein is CSASHSYQGYTF. For the CDR3, the DNA is TGCAGTGCTAGTCACAGCTACCAAGGCTACACCTTC.

This clonotype was detected only a few times. The chain combines TRBV2 with TRBJ1-1; the D gene is possibly TRBD1 (5 bases). The CDR3 length is 14 residues. V shed 2 bases and J shed 6 bases, with 13 bases lying between them. Germline assignment: CDR1 SNHLY and CDR2 FYNNEI. The CDR3, as DNA: TGTGCCAGCAGTGAAATGGGGGGAATGTCTGAAGCTTTCTTT. Translating it yields CASSEMGGMSEAFF.

With regard to this clonotype: A read error may produce the germline difference seen at one junction end. The chain employs TRBV6-8 and TRBJ1-1; D is perhaps TRBD1 (5 bases). The CDR3 runs to 14 residues. The germline gives CDR1 MNHGY, CDR2 SAAAGT. The DNA for the CDR3 is TGTGCCAGCAGTTACTCGGGGGGAAGCACTGTAGCTTTCTTT. This codes for CASSYSGGSTVAFF.

The J gene is TRBJ1-2, the V gene TRBV6-5; TRBD1 might be the D (5 bases). Trimming took off 0 bases at V and 8 bases at J, with 10 bases between the two ends. The germline V gene has CDR1 MNHEY and CDR2 SVGAGI. The CDR3 is 13 residues long. The DNA for the CDR3 is TGTGCCAGCAGTTACTCGGGACTAGGGGGCTACACCTTC. Amino acid sequence: CASSYSGLGGYTF.

The table lists this clonotype with a few counts. This chain uses TRBV3-1 with TRBJ2-6, with no clear D. Per the germline V gene, CDR1 is LGHDT and CDR2 is YNNKEL (reference sequence). The V end lost 3 bases, the J end lost 0 bases, and 6 bases lay between the germline ends. The CDR3 length is 15 residues. In DNA, the CDR3 is TGTGCCAGCAGCCAGGCGAGCTCTGGGGCCAACGTCCTGACTTTC. It codes for CASSQASSGANVLTF.

CDR3 coding DNA: TGTGCCAGCAGTGCCCCCGGTGGCTCCCTGGAAAATGAGCAGTTCTTC. Its translation: CASSAPGGSLENEQFF. The V and J genes are TRBV6-1 and TRBJ2-1; D is uncertain. CDR1 is MNHNS, CDR2 SASEGT, per germline. This CDR3 has 16 amino acids. The V and J ends lost 4 bases and 7 bases respectively, with 20 bases between them.

The chain uses TRBV12-5 and TRBJ1-3; 10 bases fit TRBD1. Germline V gives CDR1 LGHNT, CDR2 FRNRAP. The CDR3 length is 15 residues. With V trimmed by 2 bases and J by 4 bases, 2 bases remained unmatched. CDR3 residues: CASGLWDRGGNTIYF. The CDR3 nucleotides read TGTGCTAGTGGTTTGTGGGACAGGGGAGGAAACACCATATATTTT.

This clonotype was detected only a few times. The chain uses TRBV4-1 and TRBJ2-3; D gene uncertain. The V gene's germline CDR1 is MGHRA and CDR2 YSYEKL. Trimming left V 0 bases short and J 3 bases short, with 19 bases between. The CDR3 covers 18 residues. This CDR3 is CASSQEDLFALGTDTQYF. DNA for the CDR3: TGCGCCAGCAGCCAAGAAGACCTCTTCGCCCTGGGTACAGATACGCAGTATTTT.

This clonotype was seen many times. This chain links TRBV4-1 with TRBJ2-3; 11 bases are shared with TRBD2. Germline V gene data show CDR1 as MGHRA and CDR2 as YSYEKL. V shed 0 bases, J shed 6 bases, and the junction held 8 bases outside the gene matches. The CDR3 contains 17 residues. CDR3 loop: CASSQEGTASGGDTQYF. The CDR3, as DNA: TGCGCCAGCAGCCAAGAGGGAACGGCTAGCGGGGGGGATACGCAGTATTTT.

V is TRBV20-1 and J is TRBJ2-7; D unclear. Germline-derived CDR1 and CDR2 are DFQATT and SNEGSKA (reference sequence). This CDR3 has 13 residues. V shed 0 bases and J shed 2 bases, with 8 bases lying between them. CDR3 protein: CSAREHGTYEQYF. The CDR3 region has the DNA TGCAGTGCTAGAGAACACGGAACCTACGAGCAGTACTTC.

The V gene is TRBV6-2 or TRBV6-3, the J gene TRBJ2-7; 9 bases agree with TRBD1. This CDR3 has 16 residues. Trimming took 5 bases from V and 1 from J; bases not matched to a gene: 9. In germline, CDR1 is MNHEY, CDR2 SVGEGT. The CDR3 sequence: CASSAPGTGLSYEQYV. In nucleotides, the CDR3 is TGTGCCAGCAGTGCCCCCGGGACAGGGCTTTCCTACGAGCAGTACGTC.

This clonotype was found once. The CDR3 DNA sequence: TGTGCCAGCAGTCAAAGGGCCACCGGGACAGATAACAGGGGCACCGGGGAGCTGTTTTTT. Encoded protein: CASSQRATGTDNRGTGELFF. The chain is built from TRBV6-5 and TRBJ2-2; 7 nucleotides agree with TRBD1. Germline-derived CDR1 and CDR2 are MNHEY and SVGAGI. V shed 5 bases, J shed 4 bases, and the junction held 22 bases outside the gene matches. CDR3 length: 20 residues.

This clonotype appeared a few times. The chain recombines TRBV12-3 or TRBV12-4 with TRBJ1-5; 7 nucleotides align to TRBD1. Germline trimming cut 6 bases from V and 2 bases from J; bases unmatched to any gene: 4. CDR3 length: 14 residues. In DNA, the CDR3 is TGTGCCAGCAGGCGACAGGGAGGCAATCAGCCCCAGCATTTT. It codes for CASRRQGGNQPQHF.

This clonotype was seen a handful of times. The chain uses TRBV12-3 or TRBV12-4 and TRBJ1-5, with D maybe TRBD1 (6 bases). Trimming took 6 bases from V and 4 from J, leaving 22 bases between them. This CDR3 spans 17 amino acids. DNA of the CDR3: TGTGCCAGCAGGCCCCCCATCGGGGGGCGAGTTAATCAGCCCCAGCATTTT. Its protein is CASRPPIGGRVNQPQHF.

This clonotype was seen only a few times. This chain joins TRBV7-9 and TRBJ2-2; maybe TRBD1 (6 bases). There are 13 residues in the CDR3. Trimming left V 8 bases short and J 4 bases short, with 11 bases between. CDR1 is SEHNR, CDR2 FQNEAQ, per germline (reference sequence). CDR3 protein: CASGGGFTGELFF. The CDR3 region has the DNA TGTGCCAGCGGGGGCGGTTTCACCGGGGAGCTGTTTTTT.

The chain employs TRBV6-6 and TRBJ1-4; unclear D gene. The germline gives CDR1 MNHNY, CDR2 SVGAGI (reference sequence). This CDR3 comprises 16 residues. Between the trimmed V and J ends, which lost 2 bases and 3 bases, there was a span of 13 bases. The CDR3: CASSYAAGRPNEKLFF. The CDR3 nucleotides are TGTGCCAGCAGTTACGCCGCCGGACGGCCTAATGAAAAACTGTTTTTT.

This clonotype was detected a few times. This chain links TRBV7-9 with TRBJ1-5; D is unclear. Trimming stripped 1 base from V and 5 bases from J, with 9 bases between. CDR3 length: 14 amino acids. Looked up from germline, CDR1 is SEHNR and CDR2 is FQNEAQ (reference sequence). The CDR3 region is CASSLGTRDQPQHF. CDR3 sequence (DNA): TGTGCCAGCAGCTTAGGCACGCGAGATCAGCCCCAGCATTTT.

The rearrangement joins TRBV4-1 to TRBJ1-1; TRBD1 is a possible D gene (6 bases). CDR3 length: 14 amino acids. V lost 0 bases and J 7 bases, leaving 12 bases between the germline ends. Germline V gives CDR1 MGHRA, CDR2 YSYEKL. CDR3 in amino acids: CASSQEPGAIEAFF. In DNA form, the CDR3 reads TGCGCCAGCAGCCAAGAACCAGGGGCCATTGAAGCTTTCTTT.

Only a few counts were recorded for this clonotype. This sequence joins TRBV2 and TRBJ1-1, with 9 bases matching TRBD1. Germline CDR1 and CDR2: SNHLY and FYNNEI. V was clipped by 10 bases and J by 7 bases; unmatched bases: 7. The CDR3 is made up of 12 amino acids. The CDR3 region has the DNA TGTGCCAACACAGGGGGCGCGGTTGAAGCTTTCTTT. Protein product: CANTGGAVEAFF.

This clonotype came up a few times. The V and J genes are TRBV6-2 or TRBV6-3 and TRBJ2-1; 8 nucleotides align to TRBD2. Trimming took 0 bases from V and 12 from J; bases not matched to a gene: 7. This CDR3 contains 14 residues. Germline values: CDR1 MNHEY, CDR2 SVGEGT. This CDR3 reads CASSYSEAGARQFF. The CDR3 nucleotides are TGTGCCAGCAGTTACTCGGAAGCGGGAGCAAGGCAGTTCTTC.

This clonotype was seen ten or more times. This chain links TRBV7-8 with TRBJ1-5; 7 bases align to TRBD1. Germline V lookup: CDR1 SGHVS, CDR2 FQNEAQ. With 5 bases clipped from V and 4 bases from J, the junction kept 8 bases outside the gene matches. The CDR3 spans 15 residues. For the CDR3, the DNA is TGTGCCAGCAGCCCGAGGACAGGAGAAAATCAGCCCCAGCATTTT. Translating gives CASSPRTGENQPQHF.

This clonotype was observed a few times. The chain combines TRBV27 with TRBJ1-3, with D tentatively TRBD1 (6 bases). V lost 2 bases and J lost 8, with 13 bases in between. The germline CDR1 and CDR2 sequences are MNHEY and SMNVEV (reference sequence). The CDR3 consists of 14 residues. The chain's CDR3 is CASSLGGLRDTIYF. The CDR3 coding sequence is TGTGCCAGCAGTTTAGGGGGGCTTAGAGACACCATATATTTT.

This chain links TRBV24-1 with TRBJ2-3; 7 bases agree with TRBD2. With 3 bases clipped from V and 1 base from J, the junction kept 9 bases outside the gene matches. Germline CDR1 and CDR2: KGHDR and SFDVKD. The CDR3 runs to 17 residues. The CDR3 here is CATSDAPRGEGTDTQYF. CDR3 in DNA: TGTGCCACCAGTGATGCCCCCCGGGGGGAAGGCACAGATACGCAGTATTTT.

The chain joins TRBV7-9 to TRBJ2-5; D perhaps matches TRBD1 (6 bases). Germline CDR1 and CDR2: SEHNR and FQNEAQ (reference sequence). V shed 4 bases and J shed 4 bases, with 13 bases lying between them. There are 14 residues in the CDR3. CDR3 sequence reads: CASSSAQGIETQYF. CDR3 DNA sequence: TGTGCCAGCAGCTCGGCGCAGGGGATAGAGACCCAGTACTTC.

This clonotype was counted ten times or more. The chain couples TRBV7-2 to TRBJ2-5; 12 nucleotides align to TRBD2. Trimming at V came to 8 bases and at J to 4 bases, leaving 8 bases not matched to a gene. The CDR3 is made up of 15 amino acids. Germline V gene data show CDR1 as SGHTA and CDR2 as FQGNSA. This CDR3 reads CASLTILAGGETQYF. CDR3 sequence (DNA): TGTGCCAGCCTCACCATACTAGCGGGGGGAGAGACCCAGTACTTC.

This clonotype came up a few times. V and J are TRBV4-2 and TRBJ2-3, with TRBD2 matching over 8 bases. V shed 0 bases and J 6 bases; nucleotides not matched to a gene: 2. This CDR3 contains 14 residues. CDR1 and CDR2 (germline): LGHNA, YNFKEQ. In DNA form, the CDR3 reads TGTGCCAGCAGCCAAGAGGCTAGCGGGGATACGCAGTATTTT. Residues: CASSQEASGDTQYF.

J is TRBJ1-2 and V is TRBV6-2 or TRBV6-3; D remains unclear. The CDR3 is made up of 17 amino acids. The germline V gene has CDR1 MNHEY and CDR2 SVGEGT. The V end was cut by 0 bases, the J end by 2 bases, with 16 bases between. CDR3 loop: CASSYSRSGLGNYGYTF. In DNA, the CDR3 is TGTGCCAGCAGTTACTCGAGAAGCGGACTAGGGAACTATGGCTACACCTTC.

The J gene is TRBJ2-1, the V gene TRBV5-1; 7 bases are shared with TRBD2. The CDR3 has 14 amino acids. Germline values: CDR1 SGHRS, CDR2 YFSETQ. Trimming at V came to 3 bases and at J to 6 bases, leaving 6 bases not matched to a gene. The CDR3 bases are TGCGCCAGCAGCTCCGGGGGGTCCCTCAATGAGCAGTTCTTC. Translated, it gives CASSSGGSLNEQFF.

The J gene is TRBJ2-4, the V gene TRBV7-8, with D uncertain. CDR3 length: 15 residues. V lost 2 bases, J lost 1 base, and 9 bases lay in between. CDR1 is SGHVS, CDR2 FQNEAQ, per germline. The CDR3 spells CASSLMGWAKNIQYF. In DNA, the CDR3 is TGTGCCAGCAGCTTAATGGGGTGGGCCAAAAACATTCAGTACTTC.

This clonotype was picked up one time. The genes are TRBV10-3 and TRBJ2-3, with D perhaps matching TRBD2 (5 bases). Germline CDR1 ENHRY, CDR2 SYGVKD. The CDR3 runs to 16 residues. Trimming took off 4 bases at V and 0 bases at J, with 14 bases between the two ends. CDR3 bases: TGTGCCATCAGTGGGGTTGCGGGCCGGAGCACAGATACGCAGTATTTT. Amino acids: CAISGVAGRSTDTQYF.

The table lists this clonotype with many counts. The chain employs TRBV12-3 or TRBV12-4 and TRBJ1-5; D gene uncertain. This CDR3 is 14 amino acids long. Trimming shortened V by 3 bases and J by 4 bases, and 10 bases separated the two germline ends. CDR3 in amino acids: CASSLGPRNQPQHF. Written as DNA, the CDR3 is TGTGCCAGCAGTTTGGGTCCCAGGAATCAGCCCCAGCATTTT.